The 8 T cell receptor beta chains in this list originate from one sample, sequenced in a study of T-cell reconstitution after alpha-beta-depleted transplantation in children. For TCRbeta, the library was prepared with unique molecular identifiers. MiXCR was run by TCRdb on the PCR reads, yielding one entry per CDR3 protein. The sample holds 250,000 to 400,000 distinct CDR3 sequences; over 20% are singletons and the top ten take approximately 9.9%. The specimen comprised PBMCs, mostly from graft donor cells, sampled 180 days after TCRalphabeta/CD19-depleted stem cell transplant. The receptors derive from a male patient aged 10 to 17 who had a stem cell transplant for acute lymphoblastic leukemia, so the T cells may come from the graft donor.

This chain connects TRBV18 to TRBJ2-5, with D unclear. With 3 bases removed from V and 1 base from J, the gap between germline ends came to 9 bases. Germline V gives CDR1 KGHSH, CDR2 LQKENI. The CDR3 covers 14 residues. Here the CDR3 DNA reads TGTGCCAGCTCACCGATCAGTCTCCAAGAGACCCAGTACTTC. It is translated as CASSPISLQETQYF.

This chain links TRBV7-2 with TRBJ2-5; 8 bases are shared with TRBD1. The CDR3 extends over 12 amino acids. Trimming took 5 bases from V and 12 from J; bases not matched to a gene: 8. Germline assignment: CDR1 SGHTA and CDR2 FQGNSA. CDR3 sequence reads: CASSPNRQGKYF. The CDR3 DNA reads as TGTGCCAGCAGCCCCAACCGACAGGGGAAGTACTTC.

The table lists this clonotype with many counts. The J gene is TRBJ2-7, the V gene TRBV5-1; unclear D gene. The CDR3 is 16 residues long. The germline gives CDR1 SGHRS, CDR2 YFSETQ. The V gene lost 6 bases and the J gene lost 0 bases, with 19 bases spanning the gap. The CDR3 region has the DNA TGCGCCAGCAACCAAGAGCTTGGTCACAGCTCCTACGAGCAGTACTTC. Protein product: CASNQELGHSSYEQYF.

This clonotype has more than one count but fewer than ten. V gene TRBV20-1 combines with J gene TRBJ2-2, with TRBD2 identical over 7 bases. The CDR3 length is 13 residues. V gave up 7 bases and J gave up 4 bases; unmatched junction bases: 6. Germline CDR1 reads DFQATT; CDR2 reads SNEGSKA (reference sequence). The CDR3 loop is CSGGGSGTGELFF. In DNA, the CDR3 is TGCAGTGGGGGCGGGAGTGGCACCGGGGAGCTGTTTTTT.

The sample holds a few counts of this clonotype. The J gene is TRBJ2-5, the V gene TRBV5-1; D not resolved. Germline lookup yields CDR1 SGHRS and CDR2 YFSETQ. CDR3 size: 12 residues. Trimming took 0 bases from V and 7 from J, leaving 7 bases between them. The CDR3 sequence: CASSLDSGTQYF. CDR3 coding DNA: TGCGCCAGCAGCTTGGACTCCGGGACCCAGTACTTC.

The V and J genes are TRBV3-1 and TRBJ1-4, with 10 bases identical to TRBD1. V gave up 2 bases and J gave up 2 bases; unmatched junction bases: 5. This CDR3 is built from 17 residues. Per germline, CDR1 LGHDT and CDR2 YNNKEL (reference sequence). The CDR3: CASSQRDRGGTNEKLFF. The CDR3, as DNA: TGTGCCAGCAGCCAACGGGACAGGGGAGGCACTAATGAAAAACTGTTTTTT.

The rearrangement links TRBV6-5 to TRBJ2-4; D is ambiguous. Germline CDR1 is MNHEY and CDR2 is SVGAGI. CDR3 length equals 14 residues. V lost 4 bases, J lost 15 bases, and 22 bases lay in between. CDR3 region: CASSSHSYPGLRYF. CDR3 DNA sequence: TGTGCCAGCAGTTCTCATTCATATCCGGGCCTCCGGTACTTC.

In regard to this clonotype: This clone may be a read error of a much larger clone one base away. V gene TRBV5-1 combines with J gene TRBJ2-5, with D possibly TRBD2 on 6 matching bases. Germline assignment: CDR1 SGHRS and CDR2 YFSETQ. The CDR3 sequence is 15 residues long. Between the trimmed V and J ends, which lost 0 bases and 4 bases, there was a span of 13 bases. CDR3 region: CASSLVLVGGETQYF. The CDR3 region has the DNA TGCGCCAGCAGCTTGGTGCTAGTGGGAGGAGAGACCCAGTACTTC.